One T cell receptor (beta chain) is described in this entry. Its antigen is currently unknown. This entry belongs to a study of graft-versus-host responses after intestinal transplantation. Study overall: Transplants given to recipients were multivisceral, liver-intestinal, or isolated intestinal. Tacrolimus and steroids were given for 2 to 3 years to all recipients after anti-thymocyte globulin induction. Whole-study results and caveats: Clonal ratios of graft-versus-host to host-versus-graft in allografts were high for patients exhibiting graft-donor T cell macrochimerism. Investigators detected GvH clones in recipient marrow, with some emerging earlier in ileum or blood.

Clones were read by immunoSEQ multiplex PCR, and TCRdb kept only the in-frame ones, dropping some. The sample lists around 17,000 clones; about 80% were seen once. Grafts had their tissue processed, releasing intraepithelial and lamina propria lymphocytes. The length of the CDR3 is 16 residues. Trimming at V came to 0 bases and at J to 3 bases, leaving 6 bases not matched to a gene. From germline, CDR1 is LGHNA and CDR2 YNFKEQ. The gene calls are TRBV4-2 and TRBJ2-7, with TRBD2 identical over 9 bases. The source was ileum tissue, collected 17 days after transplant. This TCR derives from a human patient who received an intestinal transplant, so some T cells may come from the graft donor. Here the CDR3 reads CASSQDLGSGSYEQYF. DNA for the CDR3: TGTGCCAGCAGCCAAGATCTGGGTAGCGGGAGCTACGAGCAGTACTTC.